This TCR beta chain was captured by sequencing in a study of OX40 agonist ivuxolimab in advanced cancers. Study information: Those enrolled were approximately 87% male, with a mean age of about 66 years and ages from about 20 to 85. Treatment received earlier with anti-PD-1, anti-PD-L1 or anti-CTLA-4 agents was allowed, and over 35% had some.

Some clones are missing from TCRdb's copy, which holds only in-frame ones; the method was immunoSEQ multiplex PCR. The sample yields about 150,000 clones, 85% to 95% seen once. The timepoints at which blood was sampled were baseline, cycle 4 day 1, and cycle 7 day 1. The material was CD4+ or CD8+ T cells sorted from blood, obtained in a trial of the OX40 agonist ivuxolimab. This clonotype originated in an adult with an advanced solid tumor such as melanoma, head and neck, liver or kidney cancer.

The chain's CDR3 is CASRHTGQGAYEQYF. For the CDR3, the DNA is TGTGCCAGCAGACATACTGGACAGGGGGCCTACGAGCAGTACTTC. The gene calls are TRBV11-1 and TRBJ2-7; 10 nucleotides agree with TRBD1. Trimming cost V 6 bases and J 2 bases; bases outside gene matches: 7. Germline CDR1 is SGHAT and CDR2 is FQDESV (reference sequence). The CDR3 totals 15 residues.